The subject of this entry is one TCR beta chain. V lost 0 bases and J 4 bases, leaving 12 bases between the germline ends. Germline CDR1 reads SGHDN; CDR2 reads FVKESK. This CDR3 spans 15 amino acids. This record comes from a study of beta chain features in type 1 diabetes. Of the isolated RNA, all was reverse transcribed, and so the sequenced material was expressed TCRB transcripts. Sequencing used immunoSEQ multiplex PCR; TCRdb keeps in-frame clones, though not all of them. The profile shows about half a million clones, approximately 28% of them singletons. V gene TRBV14 combines with J gene TRBJ2-5, with unresolved D. The TCR originated in a man aged 18 to 30 in good health. Sequenced sample: naive CD4+ T cells from blood. DNA of the CDR3: TGTGCCAGCAGCCAAGAATTCCTACCTTTAGAGACCCAGTACTTC. It yields the protein CASSQEFLPLETQYF. Looking up the rest from reference TRBV14 and TRBJ2-5 gives the full variable domain: EAGVTQFPSHSVIEKGQTVTLRCDPISGHDNLYWYRRVMGKEIKFLLHFVKESKQDESGMPNNRFLAERTGGTYSTLKVQPAELEDSGVYFCASSQEFLPLETQYFGPGTRLLVL.